These 10 T cell receptor beta chains came from one sample sequenced in a study of regulatory T cells in long-lasting Graves disease. Documented time point: newly diagnosed GD, antithyroid drugs for less than 3 months. From PBMCs, RNA was extracted and then used to make the TCR library. Construction of TCR beta libraries relied on iRepertoire HTBI primers and on Arm-PCR targeting CDR3 regions. TCRdb re-analysed the multiplex PCR reads in MiXCR, keeping a single row per CDR3 protein. Of 450,000 to 500,000 distinct CDR3 sequences listed, about 17% are singletons. This same sample was also taken into another study, of T cells in Graves' hyperthyroidism and ophthalmopathy.

This sample comprised peripheral blood mononuclear cells (PBMCs), obtained at new diagnosis, from a patient treated with antithyroid drugs. Receptors were obtained from a man aged 35 to 55 with Graves disease.

Many counts were recorded for this clonotype. This chain connects TRBV18 to TRBJ2-3; 7 bases line up with TRBD1. Germline V CDR1 and CDR2: KGHSH, LQKENI. J was trimmed by 2 bases and V by 4 bases; bases with no gene match: 6. The CDR3 is 15 residues long. The CDR3 is CASSRPGQNTDTQYF. CDR3 coding DNA: TGTGCCAGCTCACGCCCGGGACAGAACACAGATACGCAGTATTTT. Full variable domain (outside the CDR3, taken from reference TRBV18 and TRBJ2-3): NAGVMQNPRHLVRRRGQEARLRCSPMKGHSHVYWYRQLPEEGLKFMVYLQKENIIDESGMPKERFSAEFPKEGPSILRIQQVVRGDSAAYFCASSRPGQNTDTQYFGPGTRLTVL.

This clonotype came up many times. The gene calls are TRBV2 and TRBJ1-4; D is ambiguous. This CDR3 region has 9 residues. The V and J ends lost 9 bases and 10 bases respectively, with 6 bases between them. Germline assignment: CDR1 SNHLY and CDR2 FYNNEI. CDR3 loop: CARDSKLFF. CDR3 nucleotides: TGTGCCAGGGACTCAAAACTGTTTTTT.

This clonotype occurred many times. The J gene is TRBJ2-1, the V gene TRBV6-5; TRBD2 matches at 10 bases. With V trimmed by 2 bases and J by 3 bases, 4 bases remained unmatched. The CDR3 is 16 amino acids. Per germline, CDR1 MNHEY and CDR2 SVGAGI. CDR3 residues: CASSYSTSGVYNEQFF. The CDR3 DNA follows: TGTGCCAGCAGTTACAGTACTAGCGGGGTCTACAATGAGCAGTTCTTC.

As regards this clonotype: Its ends do not fully match the called genes, so a read error is possible. This rearrangement joins TRBV19 to TRBJ2-2, with 11 nucleotides matching TRBD2. Germline values: CDR1 LNHDA, CDR2 SQIVND (reference sequence). This CDR3 spans 15 amino acids. The CDR3 loop is CASSTSGGETGELLF. In DNA form, the CDR3 reads TGTGCCAGTAGCACTAGCGGGGGAGAGACCGGGGAGCTGCTTTTT.

In its sample, this clonotype was seen a few times. The V gene is TRBV20-1, the J gene TRBJ1-2; D ambiguous. Germline V gene lookup returns CDR1 DFQATT and CDR2 SNEGSKA (reference sequence). The CDR3 consists of 12 residues. V was cut by 6 bases and J by 4 bases, with 12 bases left in between. The CDR3 DNA reads TGCAGTGCCCGGGATCGCCTCTATGGCTACACCTTC. This sequence encodes CSARDRLYGYTF.

A few counts support this clonotype. The chain couples TRBV6-2 or TRBV6-3 to TRBJ2-5, with D uncertain. The germline V and J ends were trimmed by 2 bases and 5 bases, with 12 bases remaining between them. Germline assignment: CDR1 MNHEY and CDR2 SVGEGT. The CDR3 is made up of 14 amino acids. The CDR3 loop is CASSYPPEGETQYF. CDR3 in DNA: TGTGCCAGCAGTTACCCGCCTGAAGGGGAGACCCAGTACTTC.

In its sample, this clonotype was seen many times. CDR3 DNA: TGCAGTGCGCCGGGACAGGACACAGATACGCAGTATTTT. Amino acid sequence: CSAPGQDTDTQYF. The chain recombines TRBV20-1 with TRBJ2-3; the match to TRBD1 covers 8 bases. CDR1 and CDR2 from the germline V gene are DFQATT and SNEGSKA (reference sequence). The CDR3 totals 13 residues. The J segment lost 2 bases and the V segment lost 6 bases, leaving 4 bases of the junction unmatched.

The sample holds many counts of this clonotype. The chain recombines TRBV12-3 or TRBV12-4 with TRBJ2-7; D remains unclear. The CDR3 has 16 residues. Trimming stripped 2 bases from V and 2 bases from J, with 16 bases between. The CDR3 nucleotides read TGTGCCAGCAGTTTAAATCGTCGGACGAAAGCCTACGAGCAGTACTTC. The encoded protein is CASSLNRRTKAYEQYF.

This clonotype appeared many times. The chain combines TRBV11-2 with TRBJ2-4; D is uncertain. CDR3 length: 13 residues. The V end lost 0 bases, the J end lost 5 bases, and 5 bases lay between the germline ends. Germline assignment: CDR1 SGHAT and CDR2 FQNNGV. This CDR3 is CASSLETENIQYF. CDR3 nucleotides: TGTGCCAGCAGCTTAGAGACGGAAAACATTCAGTACTTC.

This clonotype was counted at least ten times. The chain couples TRBV11-2 to TRBJ2-7; TRBD2 matches 11 bases. J gave up 5 bases and V 6 bases, and 9 bases lay outside the gene matches. CDR1 SGHAT and CDR2 FQNNGV come from the germline V gene. The CDR3 length is 15 residues. The CDR3 sequence: CASSFTSGSINEQYF. Written as DNA, the CDR3 is TGTGCCAGCAGTTTCACTAGCGGGAGTATAAACGAGCAGTACTTC.